These 4 T cell receptor beta chains share one sample of origin, sequenced in a study of OX40 agonist ivuxolimab in advanced cancers. Sequenced by immunoSEQ multiplex PCR; TCRdb stores in-frame clones only, minus some. The sample carries approximately 20,000 clones, roughly 80% recorded once. The specimen was CD4+ or CD8+ T cells sorted from blood, collected in a trial of the OX40 agonist ivuxolimab. All receptors come from an adult with an advanced solid tumor such as melanoma, head and neck, liver or kidney cancer.

The V and J genes are TRBV5-6 and TRBJ2-7; perhaps TRBD1 as D (6 bases). In germline, CDR1 is SGHDT, CDR2 YYEEEE. The CDR3 loop spans 13 amino acids. The V gene lost 4 bases and the J gene lost 3 bases, with 11 bases spanning the gap. The CDR3 sequence is CASSDGQFYEQYF. The CDR3 DNA sequence: TGTGCCAGCAGCGACGGACAGTTCTACGAGCAGTACTTC.

In this sample, this clone turned up a few times. This chain uses TRBV27 with TRBJ2-5; D not certain. Germline-derived CDR1 and CDR2 are MNHEY and SMNVEV (reference sequence). Between the trimmed V and J ends, which lost 4 bases and 1 base, there was a span of 7 bases. The CDR3 loop spans 13 amino acids. CDR3 sequence: CASSWTGQETQYF. DNA for the CDR3: TGTGCCAGCAGTTGGACGGGCCAAGAGACCCAGTACTTC.

The chain uses TRBV6-5 and TRBJ2-1; D gene unclear. V dropped 5 bases and J dropped 0 bases, with 5 bases sitting between them. There are 13 residues in the CDR3. Germline loops: CDR1 MNHEY, CDR2 SVGAGI. For the CDR3, the DNA is TGTGCCAGCAGTCGGAGCTCCTACAATGAGCAGTTCTTC. Protein: CASSRSSYNEQFF.

The genes are TRBV19 and TRBJ1-1, with no clear D. V was pared by 7 bases and J by 4 bases, with 10 bases between. The CDR3 runs to 12 residues. CDR1 and CDR2 (germline): LNHDA, SQIVND (reference sequence). The CDR3 region is CASIAWGTEAFF. The CDR3 DNA reads as TGTGCCAGTATCGCTTGGGGCACTGAAGCTTTCTTT. Looking up the rest from reference TRBV19 and TRBJ1-1 gives the full variable domain: DGGITQSPKYLFRKEGQNVTLSCEQNLNHDAMYWYRQDPGQGLRLIYYSQIVNDFQKGDIAEGYSVSREKKESFPLTVTSAQKNPTAFYLCASIAWGTEAFFGQGTRLTVV.